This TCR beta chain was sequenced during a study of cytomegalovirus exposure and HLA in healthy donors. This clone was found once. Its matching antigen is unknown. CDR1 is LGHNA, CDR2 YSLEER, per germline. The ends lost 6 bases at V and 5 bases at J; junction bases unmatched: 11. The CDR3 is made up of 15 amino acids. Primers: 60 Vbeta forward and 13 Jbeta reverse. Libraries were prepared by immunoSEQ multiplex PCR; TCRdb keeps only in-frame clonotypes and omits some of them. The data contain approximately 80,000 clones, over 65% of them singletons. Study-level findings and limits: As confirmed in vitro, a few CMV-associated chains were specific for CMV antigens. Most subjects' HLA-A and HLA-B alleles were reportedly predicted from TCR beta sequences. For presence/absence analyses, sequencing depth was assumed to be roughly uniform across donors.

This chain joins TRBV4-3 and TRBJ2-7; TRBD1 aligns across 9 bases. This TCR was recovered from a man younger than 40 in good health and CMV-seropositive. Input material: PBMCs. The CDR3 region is CASSSTRDRVDEQYF. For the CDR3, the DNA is TGCGCCAGCAGTTCGACCAGGGACAGGGTGGACGAGCAGTACTTC.